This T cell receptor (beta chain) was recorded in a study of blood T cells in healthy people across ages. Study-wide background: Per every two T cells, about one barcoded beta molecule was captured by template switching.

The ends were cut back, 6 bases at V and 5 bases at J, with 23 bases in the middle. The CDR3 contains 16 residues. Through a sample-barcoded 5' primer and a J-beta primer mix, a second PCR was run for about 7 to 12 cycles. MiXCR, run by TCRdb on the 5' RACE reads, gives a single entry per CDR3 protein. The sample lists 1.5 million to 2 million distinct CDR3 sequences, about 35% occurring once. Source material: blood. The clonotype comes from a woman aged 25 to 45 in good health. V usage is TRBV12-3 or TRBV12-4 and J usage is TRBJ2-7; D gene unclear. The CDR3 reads CASSTPGTTLMHEQYF. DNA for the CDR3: TGTGCCAGCAGCACACCTGGAACTACCCTTATGCACGAGCAGTACTTC.